These 20 T cell receptor beta chains were sequenced from one sample in a study of OX40 agonist ivuxolimab in advanced cancers. Measured with immunoSEQ multiplex PCR; TCRdb has only the in-frame clones, and not every one. The table has approximately 70,000 clones, about 83% seen once. Source: CD4+ or CD8+ T cells sorted from blood, taken in a trial of the OX40 agonist ivuxolimab. Receptors originate from an adult with an advanced solid tumor such as melanoma, head and neck, liver or kidney cancer.

The chain joins TRBV4-1 to TRBJ1-4, with 9 bases fitting TRBD1. The CDR3 covers 16 residues. CDR1 is MGHRA and CDR2 is YSYEKL in the germline V gene. J lost 4 bases, V lost 0 bases, and 3 bases had no gene match. In DNA, the CDR3 is TGCGCCAGCAGCCAAGATTGGACAGGGGTTAATGAAAAACTGTTTTTT. Translation gives CASSQDWTGVNEKLFF.

The chain couples TRBV6-5 to TRBJ2-3; 8 positions match TRBD1. CDR1 is MNHEY, CDR2 SVGAGI, per germline. Trimming took 6 bases from V and 5 from J; bases not matched to a gene: 7. The CDR3 runs 14 residues. Here the CDR3 reads CASSRQGSGDTQYF. CDR3 sequence (DNA): TGTGCCAGCAGCCGACAGGGGTCGGGAGATACGCAGTATTTT.

The chain joins TRBV11-2 to TRBJ2-7; D is tentatively TRBD1 or TRBD2 (6 bases each). The CDR3 is made up of 13 amino acids. V dropped 8 bases and J dropped 3 bases, with 14 bases sitting between them. Germline CDR1 reads SGHAT; CDR2 reads FQNNGV. The chain's CDR3 is CASRRDKNYEQYF. CDR3 in DNA: TGTGCCAGCCGGCGGGACAAGAACTACGAGCAGTACTTC.

This chain uses TRBV10-3 with TRBJ2-7; D uncertain. The germline V gene has CDR1 ENHRY and CDR2 SYGVKD. CDR3 length: 12 amino acids. V lost 2 bases, J lost 9 bases, and 11 bases lay in between. The DNA for the CDR3 is TGTGCCATCAGTGAGAGGGAATCCATGCAGTACTTC. It yields the protein CAISERESMQYF.

The chain uses TRBV6-6 and TRBJ1-2; TRBD1 aligns across 9 bases. CDR3 length: 11 residues. The germline CDR1 and CDR2 sequences are MNHNY and SVGAGI (reference sequence). The ends lost 10 bases at V and 8 bases at J; junction bases unmatched: 5. The CDR3 nucleotides read TGTGCCACCGGGACAGGGCGAGGCTACACCTTC. Protein product: CATGTGRGYTF.

This chain joins TRBV29-1 and TRBJ2-3, with 9 nucleotides matching TRBD2. The CDR3 totals 14 residues. Germline CDR1 SQVTM, CDR2 ANQGSEA. Trimming at V came to 6 bases and at J to 4 bases, leaving 8 bases not matched to a gene. CDR3 nucleotides: TGCAGCGTGGCCCCCCAGCGGGGGGCAGATACGCAGTATTTT. This translates into CSVAPQRGADTQYF.

This clone was observed a single time. The V call is TRBV10-3, the J call TRBJ1-1, with D unclear. The CDR3 has 15 amino acids. From germline, CDR1 is ENHRY and CDR2 SYGVKD. The V end lost 2 bases, the J end lost 1 base, and 11 bases lay between the germline ends. CDR3 bases: TGTGCCATCAGTGAGAAAGTAGACAAGAACACTGAAGCTTTCTTT. Encoded protein: CAISEKVDKNTEAFF.

The chain uses TRBV6-1 and TRBJ1-4; tentatively, D is TRBD1 (6 bases). The germline CDR1 and CDR2 sequences are MNHNS and SASEGT. The CDR3 contains 15 residues. Deletions cut 2 bases from V and 7 bases from J, with 14 bases between. The CDR3 loop reads CASSEQGGRGEKLFF. In DNA form, the CDR3 reads TGTGCCAGCAGTGAACAAGGGGGTAGAGGTGAAAAACTGTTTTTT.

The J gene is TRBJ2-7, the V gene TRBV6-1, with TRBD2 as a possible D gene (6 bases). There are 13 residues in the CDR3. The germline gives CDR1 MNHNS, CDR2 SASEGT. V lost 4 bases to trimming and J lost 4 bases, with 11 bases between them. CDR3 region: CASSALTSYEQYF. Here the CDR3 DNA reads TGTGCCAGCAGTGCCTTGACTAGTTACGAGCAGTACTTC.

The chain is built from TRBV19 and TRBJ1-5; 9 bases match TRBD1. Germline CDR1 LNHDA, CDR2 SQIVND (reference sequence). The CDR3 contains 14 residues. The V and J ends lost 4 bases and 4 bases, in that order; junction bases with no gene match: 2. This chain's CDR3 is CASSRQGGNQPQHF. For the CDR3, the DNA is TGTGCCAGTAGTAGACAGGGGGGGAATCAGCCCCAGCATTTT.

The CDR3 region has the DNA TGTGCCAGTCGCGTTCCGGGACTAGCGACAGATACGCAGTATTTT. Protein sequence: CASRVPGLATDTQYF. V usage is TRBV27 and J usage is TRBJ2-3, with TRBD2 matching over 10 bases. The V and J ends lost 9 bases and 3 bases, in that order; junction bases with no gene match: 9. From germline, CDR1 is MNHEY and CDR2 SMNVEV (reference sequence). CDR3 length: 15 amino acids.

This clone is a singleton in its sample. The genes are TRBV9 and TRBJ1-4, with no clear D. This CDR3 contains 13 residues. The V gene's germline CDR1 is SGDLS and CDR2 YYNGEE. Trimming left V 0 bases short and J 5 bases short, with 5 bases between. CDR3 loop: CASSVVPNEKLFF. The CDR3 nucleotides read TGTGCCAGCAGCGTAGTACCCAATGAAAAACTGTTTTTT.

This chain uses TRBV6-1 with TRBJ1-1; no clear D gene. The CDR3 covers 11 residues. Germline loops: CDR1 MNHNS, CDR2 SASEGT. Trimming stripped 11 bases from V and 6 bases from J, with 13 bases between. The CDR3 loop is CAAGWAAEAFF. The DNA of the CDR3 is TGTGCCGCCGGGTGGGCGGCTGAAGCTTTCTTT.

V gene TRBV30 combines with J gene TRBJ2-7; 8 bases align to TRBD2. Germline trimming cut 2 bases from V and 3 bases from J; bases unmatched to any gene: 6. Germline values: CDR1 GTSNPN, CDR2 SVGIG (reference sequence). This CDR3 has 14 residues. The CDR3 DNA sequence: TGTGCCTGGAGTCTCCTGACTAGCGACTACGAGCAGTACTTC. The encoded protein is CAWSLLTSDYEQYF.

This chain uses TRBV15 with TRBJ2-2; D unresolved. The CDR3 extends over 14 amino acids. V was clipped by 5 bases and J by 0 bases, with 7 bases between them. Germline lookup yields CDR1 LNHNV and CDR2 YYDKDF (reference sequence). Here the CDR3 DNA reads TGTGCCACCAGCCGGATAGCGAACACCGGGGAGCTGTTTTTT. The encoded protein is CATSRIANTGELFF.

V and J are TRBV9 and TRBJ1-4, with D possibly matching TRBD1 (5 bases). The germline CDR1 and CDR2 sequences are SGDLS and YYNGEE. The length of the CDR3 is 14 residues. The V gene lost 3 bases and the J gene lost 8 bases, with 14 bases spanning the gap. CDR3 nucleotide sequence: TGTGCCAGCAGCGAGGGGACTTGGAGGGAAAAACTGTTTTTT. This gives the protein CASSEGTWREKLFF.

The genes are TRBV7-9 and TRBJ2-5, with a weak D call TRBD1 (6 bases). Trimming shortened V by 0 bases and J by 5 bases, and 10 bases separated the two germline ends. This CDR3 is 14 amino acids long. CDR1 and CDR2 (germline): SEHNR, FQNEAQ (reference sequence). CDR3 sequence reads: CASSLAGQYETQYF. The CDR3 nucleotides read TGTGCCAGCAGCTTAGCAGGACAGTACGAGACCCAGTACTTC.

The rearrangement links TRBV7-9 to TRBJ1-5; the D is unclear. The CDR3 is made up of 13 amino acids. The germline gives CDR1 SEHNR, CDR2 FQNEAQ (reference sequence). V gave up 2 bases and J gave up 5 bases, with 7 bases separating them. This CDR3 is CASSLFSDQPQHF. CDR3 nucleotides: TGTGCCAGCAGCTTATTCTCCGATCAGCCCCAGCATTTT.

V and J are TRBV30 and TRBJ1-5, with D unclear. V was shortened by 2 bases and J by 2 bases, with 7 bases between the two germline ends. The CDR3 contains 13 residues. CDR1 and CDR2 (germline): GTSNPN, SVGIG (reference sequence). Here the CDR3 reads CAWSKGGNQPQHF. Written as DNA, the CDR3 is TGTGCCTGGAGTAAAGGTGGCAATCAGCCCCAGCATTTT.

This chain links TRBV4-1 with TRBJ2-5; 8 nucleotides align to TRBD2. V lost 4 bases, J lost 3 bases, and 4 bases stayed unmatched. The CDR3 covers 14 residues. The V gene's germline CDR1 is MGHRA and CDR2 YSYEKL. CDR3 sequence (DNA): TGCGCCAGCAGCCGACTACTAGCGGAAGAGACCCAGTACTTC. Protein product: CASSRLLAEETQYF.